This T cell receptor beta chain was identified in a study of T-cell memory formation after mild COVID-19. Broader study findings: A second wave of clones peaked on day 37, and their SARS-CoV-2 specificity went unconfirmed. In pre-infection memory, a portion of responding clones appeared, which suggested that cross-reactive memory joined. Later expanders leaned CD4+, whereas clones that contracted between day 15 and 85 were balanced CD4/CD8.

TCRdb used MiXCR to reprocess the 5' RACE reads, holding one entry per CDR3 protein. The sample records approximately 260,000 distinct CDR3 sequences, 16% being singletons. To note about this clonotype: The antigen remains unidentified.

V was clipped by 10 bases and J by 4 bases, with 15 bases between them. The CDR3 runs 13 residues. CDR1 is LNHNV and CDR2 is YYDKDF in the germline V gene (reference sequence). This sequence was found in a man aged 18 to 30 who had mild COVID-19 (a few samples of this study predate the infection). Cell type and time point are not known. What was sequenced was PBMCs or a T cell subset sorted from them (not recorded which). The J gene is TRBJ2-3, the V gene TRBV15; weak D call: TRBD1 (5 bases). The CDR3 nucleotides are TGTGCCATCAATCAGCTAGGGGCAGATACGCAGTATTTT. This translates into CAINQLGADTQYF. Full variable domain (rest looked up from reference TRBV15 and TRBJ2-3): DAMVIQNPRYQVTQFGKPVTLSCSQTLNHNVMYWYQQKSSQAPKLLFHYYDKDFNNEADTPDNFQSRRPNTSFCFLDIRSPGLGDTAMYLCAINQLGADTQYFGPGTRLTVL.